The clone carrying this T cell receptor beta chain appeared a few times. With 5 bases clipped from V and 9 bases from J, the junction kept 10 bases outside the gene matches. Per germline, CDR1 SGHRS and CDR2 YFSETQ. CDR3 length equals 15 residues. Expressed TCRB transcripts were sequenced because the isolated RNA had all been reverse transcribed beforehand. Method: immunoSEQ multiplex PCR; TCRdb's copy keeps in-frame clones and lacks some. The sample has about 400,000 clones; about 12% are singletons. A CD45RO/CCR7/CD25/CD127/CD95/CD27 panel sorted naive, central memory, regulatory and stem cell-like memory CD4+ cells. This entry belongs to a study of beta chain features in type 1 diabetes.

The sample taken for sequencing was naive CD4+ T cells from blood. V and J are TRBV5-1 and TRBJ2-1; the match to TRBD2 covers 11 bases. This TCR derives from a man between 18 and 35 years old in good health. DNA for the CDR3: TGCGCCAGCAGTCCTACTAGCGGGAGTCAGTTTGAGCAGTTCTTC. It specifies CASSPTSGSQFEQFF.